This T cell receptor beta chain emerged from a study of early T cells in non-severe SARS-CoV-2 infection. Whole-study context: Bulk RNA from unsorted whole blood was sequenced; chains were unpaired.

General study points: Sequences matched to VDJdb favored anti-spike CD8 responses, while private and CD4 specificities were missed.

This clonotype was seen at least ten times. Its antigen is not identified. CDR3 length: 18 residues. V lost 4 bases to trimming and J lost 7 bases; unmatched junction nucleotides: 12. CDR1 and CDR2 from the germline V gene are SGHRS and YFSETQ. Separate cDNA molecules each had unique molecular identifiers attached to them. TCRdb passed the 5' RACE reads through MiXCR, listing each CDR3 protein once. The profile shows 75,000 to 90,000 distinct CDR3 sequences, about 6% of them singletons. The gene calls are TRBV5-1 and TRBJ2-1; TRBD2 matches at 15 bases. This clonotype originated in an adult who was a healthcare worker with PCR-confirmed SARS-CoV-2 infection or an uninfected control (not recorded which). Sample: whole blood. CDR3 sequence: CASSITPPGTSGRNEQFF. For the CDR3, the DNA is TGCGCCAGCAGCATAACCCCCCCCGGGACTAGCGGGAGGAATGAGCAGTTCTTC.